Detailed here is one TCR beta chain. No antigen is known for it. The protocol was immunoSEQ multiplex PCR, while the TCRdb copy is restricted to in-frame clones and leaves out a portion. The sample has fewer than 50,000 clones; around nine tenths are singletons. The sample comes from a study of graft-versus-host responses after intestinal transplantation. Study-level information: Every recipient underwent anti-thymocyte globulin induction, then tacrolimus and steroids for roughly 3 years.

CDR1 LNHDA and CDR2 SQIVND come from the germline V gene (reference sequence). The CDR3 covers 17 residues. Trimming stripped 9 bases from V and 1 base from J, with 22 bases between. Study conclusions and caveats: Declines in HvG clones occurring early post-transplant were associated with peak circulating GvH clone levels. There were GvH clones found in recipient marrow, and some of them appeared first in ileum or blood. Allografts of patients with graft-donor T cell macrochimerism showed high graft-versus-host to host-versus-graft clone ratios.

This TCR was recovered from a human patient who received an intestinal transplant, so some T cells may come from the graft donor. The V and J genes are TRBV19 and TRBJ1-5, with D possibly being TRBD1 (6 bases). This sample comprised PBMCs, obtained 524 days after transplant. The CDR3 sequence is CASHNRLGARSNQPQHF. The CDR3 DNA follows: TGTGCCAGCCATAACCGGTTGGGGGCCCGAAGCAATCAGCCCCAGCATTTT.